The 31 T cell receptor beta chains in this list originate from one sample, sequenced in a study of a mutant IDH1 vaccine in newly diagnosed glioma. The data were produced by immunoSEQ multiplex PCR, yet TCRdb's version contains in-frame clones alone and is incomplete. Here the sample spans tens of thousands of clones, 90% to 95% being singletons. Antigens for these TCRs are unknown. As to time point: week 5, during vaccination. Each dose delivered 300 ug of mutant IDH1 20-mer peptide subcutaneously with imiquimod. The sequenced sample was PBMCs, obtained from a glioma patient whose treatment included an IDH1 peptide vaccine. All receptors derive from a woman aged 45-60 years with glioma.

The chain couples TRBV6-1 to TRBJ2-1, with TRBD2 as a possible D gene (6 bases). With 2 bases removed from V and 2 bases from J, the gap between germline ends came to 13 bases. CDR1 and CDR2 (germline): MNHNS, SASEGT. This CDR3 has 16 amino acids. The CDR3 region is CASSETIGSPYNEQFF. The CDR3 bases are TGTGCCAGCAGTGAAACGATCGGGAGTCCCTACAATGAGCAGTTCTTC.

This chain connects TRBV10-3 to TRBJ2-5, with a weak D call TRBD1 (5 bases). CDR3 length equals 15 residues. Deletions cut 0 bases from V and 1 base from J, with 9 bases between. Germline lookup yields CDR1 ENHRY and CDR2 SYGVKD. This CDR3 is CAISESTTGQETQYF. DNA of the CDR3: TGTGCCATCAGTGAGTCGACCACAGGCCAAGAGACCCAGTACTTC.

This chain connects TRBV15 to TRBJ2-1; D is undetermined. The CDR3 runs 12 residues. Germline CDR1 is LNHNV and CDR2 is YYDKDF (reference sequence). V lost 5 bases to trimming and J lost 7 bases, with 9 bases between them. The CDR3 bases are TGTGCCACCAGCCCCTCGGTGAATGAGCAGTTCTTC. Its translation is CATSPSVNEQFF.

The chain links TRBV5-1 to TRBJ2-1; D is tentatively TRBD1 or TRBD2 (7 bases each). CDR1 is SGHRS, CDR2 YFSETQ, per germline. Trimming took off 1 base at V and 4 bases at J, with 12 bases between the two ends. The CDR3 covers 15 residues. The CDR3 loop reads CASSLSQGGYNEQFF. For the CDR3, the DNA is TGCGCCAGCAGCTTGTCTCAGGGGGGGTACAATGAGCAGTTCTTC.

V is TRBV29-1 and J is TRBJ2-1, with 8 positions matching TRBD2. Germline V lookup: CDR1 SQVTM, CDR2 ANQGSEA. After removal of 4 bases from V and 3 bases from J, the junction contained 5 bases not matched to a gene. CDR3 length equals 14 residues. This chain's CDR3 is CSVAATSGYNEQFF. The CDR3 region has the DNA TGCAGCGTTGCCGCCACTAGCGGCTACAATGAGCAGTTCTTC.

Concerning this clone itself: The sample holds other DNA sequences that translate to the same CDR3. The CDR3 region is CASSVDPSSYEQYF. Here the CDR3 DNA reads TGTGCCAGCAGCGTAGACCCCAGCTCCTACGAGCAGTACTTC. The chain couples TRBV9 to TRBJ2-7; D remains unclear. CDR1 and CDR2 from the germline V gene are SGDLS and YYNGEE. With 0 bases removed from V and 0 bases from J, the gap between germline ends came to 7 bases. This CDR3 has 14 residues.

The genes are TRBV2 and TRBJ2-5, with TRBD2 identical over 7 bases. This CDR3 is built from 13 residues. Trimming took 4 bases from V and 5 from J; bases not matched to a gene: 4. Germline-derived CDR1 and CDR2 are SNHLY and FYNNEI. DNA for the CDR3: TGTGCCAGCAGTGGCCTAGCGGCGGAGACCCAGTACTTC. This gives the protein CASSGLAAETQYF.

This chain connects TRBV7-9 to TRBJ2-5; 8 positions match TRBD1. Unmatched junction bases numbered 5, after V lost 0 bases and J lost 2 bases. This CDR3 has 16 residues. CDR1 SEHNR and CDR2 FQNEAQ come from the germline V gene (reference sequence). The CDR3 sequence: CASSLAGQGAQETQYF. The CDR3 DNA is TGTGCCAGCAGCTTAGCGGGCCAGGGGGCTCAAGAGACCCAGTACTTC.

The chain recombines TRBV28 with TRBJ1-4, with D maybe TRBD1 (6 bases). Trimming removed 6 bases at V and 6 bases at J, with 14 bases between. The V gene's germline CDR1 is MDHEN and CDR2 SYDVKM. The CDR3 has 14 amino acids. CDR3 DNA sequence: TGTGCCAGCAGCCTGGGGGGGCGTGATGAAAAACTGTTTTTT. It yields the protein CASSLGGRDEKLFF.

This chain's CDR3 is CASIKSGTRSYEQYF. CDR3 nucleotide sequence: TGTGCCAGTATAAAAAGCGGGACCCGCTCCTACGAGCAGTACTTC. The chain uses TRBV19 and TRBJ2-7; 7 bases are a match to TRBD2. The germline V gene encodes CDR1 LNHDA and CDR2 SQIVND (reference sequence). The CDR3 runs to 15 residues. Trimming cost V 7 bases and J 0 bases; bases outside gene matches: 9.

V and J are TRBV2 and TRBJ2-2, with 11 bases fitting TRBD2. The CDR3 is 17 residues long. CDR1 SNHLY and CDR2 FYNNEI come from the germline V gene. Losses at the gene ends were 7 bases for V and 4 bases for J; bases not matched to a gene: 11. DNA of the CDR3: TGTGCCAGCACCGGGACTAGCGGCTTCCGAAGCACCGGGGAGCTGTTTTTT. Encoded protein: CASTGTSGFRSTGELFF.

The rearrangement links TRBV27 to TRBJ2-5, with no clear D. CDR1 is MNHEY, CDR2 SMNVEV, per germline (reference sequence). This CDR3 region has 13 residues. Trimming shortened V by 4 bases and J by 1 base, and 7 bases separated the two germline ends. The CDR3 loop is CASSWTGQETQYF. The CDR3, as DNA: TGTGCCAGCAGTTGGACGGGCCAAGAGACCCAGTACTTC.

The chain combines TRBV5-8 with TRBJ1-4; TRBD1 agrees at 8 bases. CDR1 and CDR2 (germline): SGHTS, YDEGEE. After removal of 4 bases from V and 8 bases from J, the junction contained 7 bases not matched to a gene. This CDR3 comprises 14 residues. As DNA, the CDR3 is TGTGCCAGCAGCAGGACAGGGTTTGAAGAAAAACTGTTTTTT. Translation gives CASSRTGFEEKLFF.

This clone has just one count. The gene calls are TRBV28 and TRBJ2-3; 10 bases are a match to TRBD1. The CDR3 consists of 14 residues. CDR1 is MDHEN, CDR2 SYDVKM, per germline. The ends lost 4 bases at V and 4 bases at J; junction bases unmatched: 2. The DNA of the CDR3 is TGTGCCAGCAGTTGGGACAGGGGCGCAGATACGCAGTATTTT. This translates into CASSWDRGADTQYF.

This clone was seen just once. This chain connects TRBV29-1 to TRBJ2-7, with 7 bases identical to TRBD2. CDR3 length: 13 amino acids. Germline V gene lookup returns CDR1 SQVTM and CDR2 ANQGSEA. V lost 0 bases to trimming and J lost 5 bases; unmatched junction nucleotides: 4. CDR3 residues: CSVEEGGTNEQYF. The CDR3 bases are TGCAGCGTTGAAGAGGGGGGGACTAACGAGCAGTACTTC.

The chain links TRBV2 to TRBJ1-1; D is uncertain. This CDR3 spans 15 amino acids. CDR1 and CDR2 from the germline V gene are SNHLY and FYNNEI. Trimming took off 6 bases at V and 0 bases at J, with 14 bases between the two ends. The chain's CDR3 is CASSTLEGVNTEAFF. CDR3 nucleotides: TGTGCCAGCAGCACCTTGGAGGGAGTGAACACTGAAGCTTTCTTT. Variable domain in full (rest from reference TRBV2 and TRBJ1-1): EPEVTQTPSHQVTQMGQEVILRCVPISNHLYFYWYRQILGQKVEFLVSFYNNEISEKSEIFDDQFSVERPDGSNFTLKIRSTKLEDSAMYFCASSTLEGVNTEAFFGQGTRLTVV.

This clone was seen a single time. CDR3 nucleotide sequence: TGTGCCATCAGTGGGTTCCAGGGCGGTAATTCACCCCTCCACTTT. Amino acids: CAISGFQGGNSPLHF. The J gene is TRBJ1-6, the V gene TRBV10-3; D is perhaps TRBD1 (5 bases). Germline CDR1 and CDR2: ENHRY and SYGVKD. Trimming removed 4 bases at V and 6 bases at J, with 13 bases between. The CDR3 runs 15 residues.

The genes are TRBV5-4 and TRBJ2-1; maybe TRBD1 (5 bases). V dropped 1 base and J dropped 7 bases, with 6 bases sitting between them. The germline V gene encodes CDR1 SGHNT and CDR2 YYREEE (reference sequence). CDR3 length: 12 amino acids. The CDR3 region is CASSLSGNEQFF. The CDR3, as DNA: TGTGCCAGCAGCTTGTCAGGGAATGAGCAGTTCTTC.

This chain links TRBV7-9 with TRBJ2-7; TRBD2 matches at 14 bases. The CDR3 covers 15 residues. Looked up from germline, CDR1 is SEHNR and CDR2 is FQNEAQ (reference sequence). Trimming cost V 2 bases and J 6 bases; bases outside gene matches: 3. The CDR3 bases are TGTGCCAGCAGCTTACAAGGACTAGCGGGAGGCGAGCAGTACTTC. Residues: CASSLQGLAGGEQYF.

This chain uses TRBV28 with TRBJ2-3, with TRBD2 matching 9 bases. The CDR3 length is 18 residues. Germline V CDR1 and CDR2: MDHEN, SYDVKM. V lost 8 bases to trimming and J lost 1 base; unmatched junction nucleotides: 16. In nucleotides, the CDR3 is TGTGCCAGCGGGTCTAGCGGGATGGGCTCTGTCGGCACAGATACGCAGTATTTT. Its protein product is CASGSSGMGSVGTDTQYF. Full variable domain (outside the CDR3, taken from reference TRBV28 and TRBJ2-3): DVKVTQSSRYLVKRTGEKVFLECVQDMDHENMFWYRQDPGLGLRLIYFSYDVKMKEKGDIPEGYSVSREKKERFSLILESASTNQTSMYLCASGSSGMGSVGTDTQYFGPGTRLTVL.

V gene TRBV28 combines with J gene TRBJ2-7, with 9 bases matching TRBD1. V shed 5 bases and J 5 bases; nucleotides not matched to a gene: 4. This CDR3 has 13 amino acids. The germline CDR1 and CDR2 sequences are MDHEN and SYDVKM. The CDR3 region is CASSANRGHEQYF. The CDR3 region has the DNA TGTGCCAGCAGTGCCAACAGGGGGCACGAGCAGTACTTC.

Only one count was recorded for this clone. The chain links TRBV4-1 to TRBJ1-4; D possibly corresponds to TRBD1 (5 bases). Trimming left V 1 base short and J 4 bases short, with 13 bases between. Germline V gene data show CDR1 as MGHRA and CDR2 as YSYEKL. This CDR3 comprises 16 residues. The CDR3 nucleotides are TGCGCCAGCAGCCAAGTACGGGGACGCCTTAATGAAAAACTGTTTTTT. Amino acid sequence: CASSQVRGRLNEKLFF.

This chain uses TRBV5-1 with TRBJ2-5; D remains unclear. Germline V gene data show CDR1 as SGHRS and CDR2 as YFSETQ. The CDR3 runs to 14 residues. Trimming took off 0 bases at V and 2 bases at J, with 8 bases between the two ends. This CDR3 is CASSLGPGQETQYF. CDR3 coding DNA: TGCGCCAGCAGCTTGGGACCCGGACAAGAGACCCAGTACTTC.

V is TRBV7-9 and J is TRBJ2-4; a weak D match, TRBD1 (6 bases). V was pared by 5 bases and J by 0 bases, with 17 bases between. Germline V lookup: CDR1 SEHNR, CDR2 FQNEAQ (reference sequence). CDR3 length: 17 residues. The CDR3 nucleotides read TGTGCCAGCAGCAAGATGGGGGACACCGGAGCCAAAAACATTCAGTACTTC. Its translation: CASSKMGDTGAKNIQYF.

This clone showed up just once. The chain links TRBV7-9 to TRBJ2-5, with 10 nucleotides matching TRBD1. This CDR3 comprises 17 residues. The trim removed 0 bases at V and 5 bases at J, leaving 9 bases unmatched. CDR1 and CDR2 (germline): SEHNR, FQNEAQ (reference sequence). The CDR3: CASSLAGGTGVSETQYF. The CDR3 DNA reads as TGTGCCAGCAGCTTAGCCGGTGGGACAGGGGTGTCGGAGACCCAGTACTTC.

The gene calls are TRBV28 and TRBJ2-3; 8 nucleotides line up with TRBD2. J lost 1 base, V lost 5 bases, and 5 bases had no gene match. Germline CDR1 is MDHEN and CDR2 is SYDVKM. The CDR3 covers 15 residues. The CDR3 reads CASSRGLARTDTQYF. The CDR3 coding sequence is TGTGCCAGCAGTCGCGGACTAGCCCGCACAGATACGCAGTATTTT.

This chain connects TRBV9 to TRBJ2-2; 9 bases map to TRBD2. The V and J ends lost 0 bases and 3 bases, in that order; junction bases with no gene match: 3. The germline CDR1 and CDR2 sequences are SGDLS and YYNGEE. This CDR3 has 16 amino acids. Here the CDR3 DNA reads TGTGCCAGCAGCGTAGTAGCGGGAGAGTACACCGGGGAGCTGTTTTTT. Protein sequence: CASSVVAGEYTGELFF. Looking up the rest from reference TRBV9 and TRBJ2-2 gives the full variable domain: DSGVTQTPKHLITATGQRVTLRCSPRSGDLSVYWYQQSLDQGLQFLIQYYNGEERAKGNILERFSAQQFPDLHSELNLSSLELGDSALYFCASSVVAGEYTGELFFGEGSRLTVL.

The V gene is TRBV29-1, the J gene TRBJ2-1, with 8 bases fitting TRBD2. There are 16 residues in the CDR3. CDR1 and CDR2 from the germline V gene are SQVTM and ANQGSEA. The trim removed 2 bases at V and 2 bases at J, leaving 8 bases unmatched. Here the CDR3 DNA reads TGCAGCGTTGAAAAATTGGCTAGCGGGCCCTACAATGAGCAGTTCTTC. Its translation: CSVEKLASGPYNEQFF.

This clone has a single count. The rearrangement links TRBV10-3 to TRBJ1-1; TRBD1 is a possible D gene (5 bases). The V end was cut by 4 bases, the J end by 5 bases, with 14 bases between. The CDR3 runs to 14 residues. Germline CDR1 is ENHRY and CDR2 is SYGVKD. The CDR3 coding sequence is TGTGCCATCAGTGTCGGGGGTCCGGGGACTGAAGCTTTCTTT. Its translation is CAISVGGPGTEAFF.

The chain uses TRBV5-1 and TRBJ1-6; a weak D match, TRBD1 (5 bases). The CDR3 spans 17 residues. Trimming took 4 bases from V and 0 from J, leaving 14 bases between them. Germline CDR1 and CDR2: SGHRS and YFSETQ. The CDR3 DNA reads TGCGCCAGCAGCAAGACAGACGCGAGCTCCTATAATTCACCCCTCCACTTT. Protein: CASSKTDASSYNSPLHF.

This clone has a handful of counts. The chain employs TRBV30 and TRBJ1-5; weak D call: TRBD1 (5 bases). Trimming left V 0 bases short and J 2 bases short, with 11 bases between. Germline-derived CDR1 and CDR2 are GTSNPN and SVGIG (reference sequence). The CDR3 has 15 residues. The CDR3 DNA is TGTGCCTGGAGTGTGCGGGGACGGGGCAATCAGCCCCAGCATTTT. Translated, it gives CAWSVRGRGNQPQHF.